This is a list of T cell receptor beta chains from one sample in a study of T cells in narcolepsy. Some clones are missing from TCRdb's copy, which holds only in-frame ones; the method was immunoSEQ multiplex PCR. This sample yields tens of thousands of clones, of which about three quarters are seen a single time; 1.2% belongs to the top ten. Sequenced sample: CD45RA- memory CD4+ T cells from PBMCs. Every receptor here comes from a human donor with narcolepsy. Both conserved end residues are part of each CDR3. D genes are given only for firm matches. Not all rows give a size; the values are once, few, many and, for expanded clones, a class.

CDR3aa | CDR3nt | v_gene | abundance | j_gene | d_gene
CASGRGTSGLVETQYF | TGTGCTAGTGGACGTGGGACTAGCGGACTTGTAGAGACCCAGTACTTC | TRBV12-5 | . | TRBJ2-5 | TRBD2
CASETVSNQPQHF | TGTGCCAGCGAGACAGTAAGCAATCAGCCCCAGCATTTT | TRBV6-1 | few | TRBJ1-5 | .
CASSFGGLNTEAFF | TGTGCCAGCAGCTTTGGGGGATTGAACACTGAAGCTTTCTTT | TRBV7-3 | . | TRBJ1-1 | .
CASSLAPETQYF | TGTGCCAGCAGCTTAGCGCCAGAGACCCAGTACTTC | TRBV7-2 | . | TRBJ2-5 | .
CASSYGYETQYF | TGTGCCAGCAGTTATGGATACGAGACCCAGTACTTC | TRBV6-6 | once | TRBJ2-5 | .
CASSSDIDYGYTF | TGTGCCAGCAGCTCTGACATAGACTATGGCTACACCTTC | TRBV7-9 | . | TRBJ1-2 | .
CASTRQGLGDGYTF | TGTGCCAGCACCCGACAGGGCCTCGGAGACGGCTACACCTTC | TRBV6-5 | . | TRBJ1-2 | TRBD1
CASGGEGNQPQHF | TGTGCTAGTGGGGGGGAGGGAAATCAGCCCCAGCATTTT | TRBV12-5 | . | TRBJ1-5 | .
CSVEAGGGPYEQYF | TGCAGCGTTGAAGCAGGGGGGGGTCCCTACGAGCAGTACTTC | TRBV29-1 | once | TRBJ2-7 | .
CASSDGGAFSTEAFF | TGTGCCAGCAGTGATGGGGGGGCGTTCAGCACTGAAGCTTTCTTT | TRBV25-1 | . | TRBJ1-1 | .
CASKDRGNYNSPLHF | TGTGCCAGCAAGGACAGGGGGAATTATAATTCACCCCTCCACTTT | TRBV6-1 | . | TRBJ1-6 | TRBD1
CASLGAGGNDEAFF | TGTGCCAGCCTGGGGGCAGGGGGCAATGATGAAGCTTTCTTT | TRBV6-6 | . | TRBJ1-1 | TRBD1
CASSPKTSGRSDTQYF | TGTGCCAGCAGTCCCAAGACTAGCGGGAGGTCAGATACGCAGTATTTT | TRBV27 | . | TRBJ2-3 | TRBD2
CASSFPGLAGEPGQQYF | TGCGCCAGCAGCTTTCCGGGACTAGCGGGGGAGCCTGGGCAGCAGTACTTC | TRBV5-1 | . | TRBJ2-7 | TRBD2
CASRLSGVNEKLFF | TGTGCCAGCAGATTATCCGGGGTAAATGAAAAACTGTTTTTT | TRBV6-5 | . | TRBJ1-4 | .
CASSQDPGGKYGYTF | TGTGCCAGCAGCCAAGATCCGGGGGGTAAGTATGGCTACACCTTC | TRBV14 | . | TRBJ1-2 | .
CASSLRGGSTEAFF | TGCGCCAGCAGCTTACGAGGGGGCAGCACTGAAGCTTTCTTT | TRBV5-1 | . | TRBJ1-1 | TRBD1
CASSPGTYNSPLHF | TGCGCCAGCAGCCCCGGGACATATAATTCACCCCTCCACTTT | TRBV5-1 | . | TRBJ1-6 | .
CASSGQGRSMPQHF | TGTGCCAGCAGCGGACAGGGACGGAGTATGCCCCAGCATTTT | TRBV2 | . | TRBJ1-5 | TRBD1
CASSKTGVGNTEAFF | TGTGCCAGCAGTAAGACAGGGGTGGGGAACACTGAAGCTTTCTTT | TRBV6-5 | . | TRBJ1-1 | TRBD1
CASSESVGLAGTYNEQFF | TGCGCCAGCAGTGAGTCGGTGGGACTAGCGGGAACCTACAATGAGCAGTTCTTC | TRBV10-1 | few | TRBJ2-1 | TRBD2
CASSLSRMDLGGQPQHF | TGTGCCAGCAGTTTATCGAGGATGGACCTGGGCGGTCAGCCCCAGCATTTT | TRBV27 | . | TRBJ1-5 | .
CSVESRDRGYKQYF | TGCAGCGTTGAGTCCCGGGACAGGGGCTACAAGCAGTACTTC | TRBV29-1 | . | TRBJ2-7 | TRBD1
CASGDWAGGSYEQYF | TGTGCCAGCGGGGATTGGGCAGGGGGCTCCTACGAGCAGTACTTC | TRBV6-5 | . | TRBJ2-7 | TRBD1
CASSQGLANYGYTF | TGTGCCAGCAGCCAGGGGTTAGCTAACTATGGCTACACCTTC | TRBV7-2 | once | TRBJ1-2 | .
CSVVSRDRNYEQYF | TGCAGCGTTGTGTCTAGGGACAGAAACTACGAGCAGTACTTC | TRBV29-1 | . | TRBJ2-7 | TRBD1
CASSRDLRYEQYF | TGTGCCAGTAGTCGGGACTTACGCTACGAGCAGTACTTC | TRBV19 | . | TRBJ2-7 | .
CASSRDRQGSGYTF | TGTGCCAGTAGTCGAGACCGACAGGGTTCTGGCTACACCTTC | TRBV19 | . | TRBJ1-2 | TRBD1
CASSPAVNEQYF | TGTGCCAGCTCACCCGCCGTGAACGAGCAGTACTTC | TRBV18 | . | TRBJ2-7 | .
CASSLGQLNTEAFF | TGTGCCAGCAGCTTAGGTCAGCTGAACACTGAAGCTTTCTTT | TRBV7-9 | . | TRBJ1-1 | .
CASIQDRARDTEAFF | TGTGCCAGCATCCAGGACCGGGCTAGGGACACTGAAGCTTTCTTT | TRBV11-2 | . | TRBJ1-1 | .
CAINEGGRYGYTF | TGTGCCATCAATGAAGGGGGTCGGTATGGCTACACCTTC | TRBV10-3 | . | TRBJ1-2 | .
CSVEDMGQLYGYTF | TGCAGCGTTGAAGACATGGGACAGCTTTATGGCTACACCTTC | TRBV29-1 | . | TRBJ1-2 | TRBD1
CASSLKRGDPYEQYF | TGTGCCAGCAGCCTCAAGCGGGGAGATCCTTACGAGCAGTACTTC | TRBV5-4 | . | TRBJ2-7 | TRBD2
CASSLAAQGNTEAFF | TGTGCCAGCAGCTTAGCAGCACAGGGGAACACTGAAGCTTTCTTT | TRBV7-8 | . | TRBJ1-1 | .
CASSPRLAEYNEQFF | TGTGCCAGCAGCCCCAGACTAGCGGAATACAATGAGCAGTTCTTC | TRBV11-3 | . | TRBJ2-1 | TRBD2
CASSPKGGQPQHF | TGTGCCAGCAGCCCAAAAGGGGGACAGCCCCAGCATTTT | TRBV7-3 | once | TRBJ1-5 | .
CASRRTGDSAEAFF | TGTGCCAGCAGACGCACAGGGGATTCGGCTGAAGCTTTCTTT | TRBV2 | . | TRBJ1-1 | TRBD1
CASSVRGAQPQHF | TGTGCCAGCAGTGTGCGGGGGGCTCAGCCCCAGCATTTT | TRBV2 | few | TRBJ1-5 | .
CASSRGAHTDTQYF | TGTGCCAGTAGCAGGGGGGCGCACACAGATACGCAGTATTTT | TRBV19 | few | TRBJ2-3 | .
CASSDKSARLGTIYF | TGTGCCAGCAGTGATAAGTCGGCACGCCTGGGGACCATATATTTT | TRBV2 | . | TRBJ1-3 | .
CASSATGPYGYTF | TGTGCCAGTAGTGCTACAGGTCCTTATGGCTACACCTTC | TRBV19 | . | TRBJ1-2 | .
CAISSTSAPYEQYF | TGTGCCATCAGCTCAACTAGCGCCCCCTACGAGCAGTACTTC | TRBV10-3 | . | TRBJ2-7 | TRBD2
CASSQTGGGLGTDTQYF | TGTGCCAGCAGCCAGACGGGGGGGGGCCTTGGCACAGATACGCAGTATTTT | TRBV7-2 | . | TRBJ2-3 | TRBD2
CASSLGTGGEKQETQYF | TGTGCCAGCAGCTTAGGGACAGGGGGCGAAAAACAGGAGACCCAGTACTTC | TRBV7-9 | . | TRBJ2-5 | TRBD1
CASNPPGQGLAFF | TGTGCCAGCAATCCCCCCGGGCAGGGGTTAGCTTTCTTT | TRBV6-1 | . | TRBJ1-1 | .
CASSSGQAQYLYGYTF | TGCGCCAGCAGCTCCGGACAGGCCCAATACCTCTATGGCTACACCTTC | TRBV5-1 | . | TRBJ1-2 | TRBD1
CASSVNPRGTEAFF | TGTGCCAGCAGTGTAAACCCCCGAGGCACTGAAGCTTTCTTT | TRBV2 | . | TRBJ1-1 | .
CASSTRQVNTEAFF | TGTGCCAGTAGTACGAGACAGGTGAACACTGAAGCTTTCTTT | TRBV19 | . | TRBJ1-1 | .
CATSGLAVQYF | TGTGCCACCTCGGGACTAGCGGTTCAGTATTTT | TRBV19 | few | TRBJ2-3 | TRBD2
CASSFGRGMNTEAFF | TGCGCCAGCAGCTTTGGACGGGGCATGAACACTGAAGCTTTCTTT | TRBV5-1 | . | TRBJ1-1 | .